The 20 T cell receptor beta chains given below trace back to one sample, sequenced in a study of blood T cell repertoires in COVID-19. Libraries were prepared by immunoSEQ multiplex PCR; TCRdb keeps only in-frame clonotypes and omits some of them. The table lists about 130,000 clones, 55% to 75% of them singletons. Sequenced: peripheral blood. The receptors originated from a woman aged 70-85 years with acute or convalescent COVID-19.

In DNA, the CDR3 is TGCGCCAGCAGCTTGGGTAGCGGGGTGTACGAGCAGTACTTC. Residues: CASSLGSGVYEQYF. The rearrangement joins TRBV5-1 to TRBJ2-7; 8 positions match TRBD2. Germline CDR1 and CDR2: SGHRS and YFSETQ. This CDR3 has 14 residues. The J segment lost 4 bases and the V segment lost 0 bases, leaving 3 bases of the junction unmatched.

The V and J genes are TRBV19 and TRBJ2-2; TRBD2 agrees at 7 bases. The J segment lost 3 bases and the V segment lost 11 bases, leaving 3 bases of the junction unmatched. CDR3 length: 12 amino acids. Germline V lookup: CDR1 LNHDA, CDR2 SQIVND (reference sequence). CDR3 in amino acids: CAGLGDTGELFF. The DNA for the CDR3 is TGTGCCGGACTAGGGGACACCGGGGAGCTGTTTTTT.

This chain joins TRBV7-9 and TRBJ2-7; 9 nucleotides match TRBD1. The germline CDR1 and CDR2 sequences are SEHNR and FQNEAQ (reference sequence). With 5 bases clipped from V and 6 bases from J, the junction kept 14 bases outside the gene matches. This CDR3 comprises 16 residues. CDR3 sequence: CASSPYEGQGRLEQYF. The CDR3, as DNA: TGTGCCAGCAGCCCCTATGAGGGACAGGGAAGACTCGAGCAGTACTTC.

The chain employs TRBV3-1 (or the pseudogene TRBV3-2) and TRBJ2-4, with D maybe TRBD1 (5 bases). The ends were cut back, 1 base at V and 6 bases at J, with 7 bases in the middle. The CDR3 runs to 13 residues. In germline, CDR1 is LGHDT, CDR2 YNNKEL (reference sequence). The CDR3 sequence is CASSQGGVNIQYF. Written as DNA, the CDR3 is TGTGCCAGCAGCCAAGGGGGCGTAAACATTCAGTACTTC.

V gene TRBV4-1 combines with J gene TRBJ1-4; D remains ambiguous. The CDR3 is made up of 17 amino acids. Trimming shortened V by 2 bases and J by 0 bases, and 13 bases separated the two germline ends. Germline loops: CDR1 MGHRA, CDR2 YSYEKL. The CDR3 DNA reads TGCGCCAGCAGCCAACCCGCCAGCGGACCAACTAATGAAAAACTGTTTTTT. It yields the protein CASSQPASGPTNEKLFF.

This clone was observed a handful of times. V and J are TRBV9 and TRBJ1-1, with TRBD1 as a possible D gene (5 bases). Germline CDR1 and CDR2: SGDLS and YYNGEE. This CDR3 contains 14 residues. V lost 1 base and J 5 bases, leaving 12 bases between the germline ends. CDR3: CASSVTDSRTEAFF. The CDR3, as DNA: TGTGCCAGCAGCGTAACCGACAGCCGAACTGAAGCTTTCTTT.

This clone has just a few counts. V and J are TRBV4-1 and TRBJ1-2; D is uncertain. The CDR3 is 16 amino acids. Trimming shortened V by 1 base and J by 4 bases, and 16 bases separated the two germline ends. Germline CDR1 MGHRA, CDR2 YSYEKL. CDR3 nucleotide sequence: TGCGCCAGCAGCCAAGGTGCGGGTGTCGGGCGCTATGGCTACACCTTC. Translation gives CASSQGAGVGRYGYTF.

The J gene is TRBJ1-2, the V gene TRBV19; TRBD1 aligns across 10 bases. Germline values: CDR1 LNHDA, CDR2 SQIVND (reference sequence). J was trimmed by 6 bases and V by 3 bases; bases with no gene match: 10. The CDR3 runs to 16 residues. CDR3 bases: TGTGCCAGTAGTATTACCGCCGGGACAGGGGTTGATGGCTACACCTTC. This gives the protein CASSITAGTGVDGYTF. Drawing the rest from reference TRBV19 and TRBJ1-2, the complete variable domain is DGGITQSPKYLFRKEGQNVTLSCEQNLNHDAMYWYRQDPGQGLRLIYYSQIVNDFQKGDIAEGYSVSREKKESFPLTVTSAQKNPTAFYLCASSITAGTGVDGYTFGSGTRLTVV.

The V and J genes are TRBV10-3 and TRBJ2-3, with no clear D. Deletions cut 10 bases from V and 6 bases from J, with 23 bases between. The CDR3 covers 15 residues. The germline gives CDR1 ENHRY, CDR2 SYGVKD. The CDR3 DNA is TGTGCCACCTCCACCACCGGTGGCTACGGGGATACGCAGTATTTT. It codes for CATSTTGGYGDTQYF.

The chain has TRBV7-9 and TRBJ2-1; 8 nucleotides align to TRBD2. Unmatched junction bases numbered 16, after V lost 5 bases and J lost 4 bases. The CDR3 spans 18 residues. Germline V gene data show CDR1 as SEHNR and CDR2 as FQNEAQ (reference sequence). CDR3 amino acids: CASSLRAGDSGNYNEQFF. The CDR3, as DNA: TGTGCCAGCAGCCTTCGGGCAGGGGATAGCGGGAATTACAATGAGCAGTTCTTC.

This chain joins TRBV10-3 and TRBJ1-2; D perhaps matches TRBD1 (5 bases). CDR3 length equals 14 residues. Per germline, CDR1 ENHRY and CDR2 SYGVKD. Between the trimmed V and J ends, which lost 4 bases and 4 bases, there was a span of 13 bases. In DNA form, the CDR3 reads TGTGCCATCAGTGCCGGCAGGGATTTCTATGGCTACACCTTC. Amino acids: CAISAGRDFYGYTF.

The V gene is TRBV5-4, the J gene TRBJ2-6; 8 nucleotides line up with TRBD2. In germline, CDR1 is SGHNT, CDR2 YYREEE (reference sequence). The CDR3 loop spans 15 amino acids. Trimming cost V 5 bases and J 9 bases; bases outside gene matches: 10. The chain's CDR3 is CASRTAGGQGNVLTF. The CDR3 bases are TGTGCCAGCAGAACGGCGGGGGGCCAAGGCAACGTCCTGACTTTC.

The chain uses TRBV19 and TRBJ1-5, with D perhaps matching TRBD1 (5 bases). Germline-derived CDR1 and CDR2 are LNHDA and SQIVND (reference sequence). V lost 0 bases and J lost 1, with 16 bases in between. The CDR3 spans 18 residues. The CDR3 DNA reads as TGTGCCAGTAGTATAGATTTGGGGGAGGTCCGGAGCAATCAGCCCCAGCATTTT. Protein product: CASSIDLGEVRSNQPQHF.

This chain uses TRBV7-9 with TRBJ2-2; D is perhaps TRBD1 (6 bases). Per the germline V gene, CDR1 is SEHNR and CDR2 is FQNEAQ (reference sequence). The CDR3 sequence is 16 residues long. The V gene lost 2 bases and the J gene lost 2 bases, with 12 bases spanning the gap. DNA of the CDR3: TGTGCCAGCAGCTTATCTGGGACAACTAACACCGGGGAGCTGTTTTTT. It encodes CASSLSGTTNTGELFF. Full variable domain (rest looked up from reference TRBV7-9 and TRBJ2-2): DTGVSQNPRHKITKRGQNVTFRCDPISEHNRLYWYRQTLGQGPEFLTYFQNEAQLEKSRLLSDRFSAERPKGSFSTLEIQRTEQGDSAMYLCASSLSGTTNTGELFFGEGSRLTVL.

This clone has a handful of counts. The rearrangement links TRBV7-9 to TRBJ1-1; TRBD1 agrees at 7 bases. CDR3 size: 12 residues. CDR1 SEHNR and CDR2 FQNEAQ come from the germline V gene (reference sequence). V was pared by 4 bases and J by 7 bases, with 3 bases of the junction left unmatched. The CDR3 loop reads CASSSGQVEAFF. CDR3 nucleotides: TGTGCCAGCAGCTCAGGACAGGTTGAAGCTTTCTTT.

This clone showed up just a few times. Written as DNA, the CDR3 is TGCGCCAGCACCCTCGGCGGGGGGGAAAAACTGTTTTTT. Its protein is CASTLGGGEKLFF. The chain combines TRBV10-2 with TRBJ1-4, with D tentatively TRBD1 (5 bases). Germline-derived CDR1 and CDR2 are WSHSY and SAAADI. The CDR3 runs 13 residues. The V and J ends lost 7 bases and 8 bases respectively, with 14 bases between them.

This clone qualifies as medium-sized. The CDR3 protein is CAWSPQVRESTGELFF. CDR3 bases: TGTGCCTGGAGTCCCCAAGTGCGGGAGAGCACCGGGGAGCTGTTTTTT. The V and J genes are TRBV30 and TRBJ2-2; TRBD2 matches 7 bases. The CDR3 covers 16 residues. V shed 2 bases, J shed 4 bases, and the junction held 10 bases outside the gene matches. Germline CDR1 and CDR2: GTSNPN and SVGIG (reference sequence).

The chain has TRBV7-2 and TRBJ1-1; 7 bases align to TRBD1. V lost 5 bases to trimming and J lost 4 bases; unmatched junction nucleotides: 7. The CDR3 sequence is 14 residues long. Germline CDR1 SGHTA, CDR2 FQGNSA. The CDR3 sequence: CASSPRQGATEAFF. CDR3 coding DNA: TGTGCCAGCAGCCCCCGACAGGGAGCCACTGAAGCTTTCTTT.

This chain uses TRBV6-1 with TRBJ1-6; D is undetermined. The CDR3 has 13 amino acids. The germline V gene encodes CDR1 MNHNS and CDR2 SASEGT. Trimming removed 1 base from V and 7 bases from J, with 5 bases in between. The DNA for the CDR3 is TGTGCCAGCAGTGAAGACGGGAATTCACCCCTCCACTTT. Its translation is CASSEDGNSPLHF.

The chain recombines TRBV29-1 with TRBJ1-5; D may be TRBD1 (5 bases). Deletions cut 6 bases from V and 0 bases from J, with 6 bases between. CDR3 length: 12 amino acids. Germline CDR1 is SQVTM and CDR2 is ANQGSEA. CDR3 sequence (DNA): TGCAGCGTGACAGATAGCAATCAGCCCCAGCATTTT. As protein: CSVTDSNQPQHF.